A selection of T cell receptor beta chains follows, all from one sample in a study of blood T cells in healthy people across ages. MiXCR was run by TCRdb on the 5' RACE reads, yielding one entry per CDR3 protein. The data contain some 1.5 million distinct CDR3 sequences, 42% of them singletons. The material sequenced was blood. The receptors shown here come from a woman between 18 and 29 years old in good health. The CDR3 runs from the conserved cysteine through the conserved F or W. The D gene is left open where the match is weak. For some rows the clone size is stated as once, few or many, or as a class when expanded; others skip it.

V: TRBV2
J: TRBJ2-7
size: few
D: .
CDR3: CASSVSVRTSSYEQYF
DNA: TGTGCCAGCAGTGTTTCAGTCAGGACGAGCTCCTACGAGCAGTACTTC

V: TRBV20-1
J: TRBJ2-1
size: .
D: .
CDR3: CSARGAPPGEQFF
DNA: TGCAGTGCCCGCGGAGCCCCGCCGGGGGAGCAGTTCTTC

V: TRBV7-3
J: TRBJ2-7
size: .
D: .
CDR3: CASSLAVRRSAGNEQYF
DNA: TGTGCCAGCAGCTTAGCTGTACGGAGATCGGCCGGCAATGAGCAGTACTTC

V: TRBV27
J: TRBJ2-1
size: few
D: TRBD2
CDR3: CASYPTSGGGNYNEQFF
DNA: TGTGCCAGTTACCCAACCAGCGGGGGGGGGAACTACAATGAGCAGTTCTTC

V: TRBV4-3
J: TRBJ1-6
size: .
D: TRBD1
CDR3: CASSQLQGANSPLHF
DNA: TGCGCCAGCAGCCAGTTACAGGGGGCGAATTCACCCCTCCACTTT

V: TRBV7-2
J: TRBJ2-2
size: few
D: TRBD2
CDR3: CASSRTSGSYTGELFF
DNA: TGTGCCAGCAGTCGGACTAGCGGGAGTTACACCGGGGAGCTGTTTTTT

V: TRBV9
J: TRBJ2-7
size: .
D: TRBD2
CDR3: CASSESGLAGARDEQYF
DNA: TGTGCCAGCAGCGAATCAGGGCTAGCGGGAGCTCGGGATGAGCAGTACTTC

V: TRBV20-1
J: TRBJ1-2
size: few
D: .
CDR3: CSALWRQGGYGYTF
DNA: TGCAGTGCCCTATGGAGGCAGGGAGGCTATGGCTACACCTTC

V: TRBV7-2
J: TRBJ2-6
size: .
D: .
CDR3: CASSEQGVAGANVLTF
DNA: TGTGCCAGCAGCGAACAGGGCGTAGCTGGGGCCAACGTCCTGACTTTC

V: TRBV27
J: TRBJ2-7
size: many
D: .
CDR3: CASSFASSYEQYF
DNA: TGCGCCAGCAGCTTCGCCTCCTCTTACGAGCAGTACTTC

V: TRBV7-2
J: TRBJ2-2
size: .
D: .
CDR3: CASSSRYREPGELFF
DNA: TGTGCCAGCAGCTCTCGATACAGGGAACCCGGGGAGCTGTTTTTT

V: TRBV6-5
J: TRBJ2-1
size: .
D: TRBD2
CDR3: CASSHPGLAGGDEQFF
DNA: TGTGCCAGCAGTCACCCTGGACTAGCGGGAGGGGATGAGCAGTTCTTC

V: TRBV6-5
J: TRBJ2-7
size: .
D: TRBD1
CDR3: CVSSYSGQGAYEQYF
DNA: TGTGTCAGCAGTTACTCTGGACAGGGAGCCTACGAGCAGTACTTC

V: TRBV20-1
J: TRBJ2-3
size: few
D: .
CDR3: CSASGRVADTQYF
DNA: TGCAGTGCTAGCGGGAGAGTTGCAGATACGCAGTATTTT

V: TRBV7-2
J: TRBJ1-6
size: .
D: TRBD1
CDR3: CASRGDRVSPLHF
DNA: TGTGCCAGCAGGGGTGACAGGGTTTCACCCCTCCACTTT

V: TRBV20-1
J: TRBJ2-1
size: many
D: TRBD2
CDR3: CSADTSGSSYNEQFF
DNA: TGCAGTGCCGATACTAGCGGGAGCTCCTACAATGAGCAGTTCTTC

V: TRBV7-9
J: TRBJ1-2
size: few
D: .
CDR3: CASSLVAVSSYGYTF
DNA: TGTGCCAGCAGCTTAGTGGCCGTGTCTAGCTATGGCTACACCTTC

V: TRBV10-3
J: TRBJ2-2
size: .
D: TRBD1
CDR3: CAISYEGGSTGELFF
DNA: TGTGCCATCAGTTACGAAGGGGGCTCTACCGGGGAGCTGTTTTTT

V: TRBV5-6
J: TRBJ1-1
size: .
D: TRBD1
CDR3: CASRDRGRFTEAFF
DNA: TGTGCCAGCAGGGACAGGGGGCGGTTCACTGAAGCTTTCTTT

V: TRBV13
J: TRBJ2-7
size: .
D: .
CDR3: CASSEGRLSFYEQYF
DNA: TGTGCCAGCAGCGAGGGACGGCTATCCTTCTACGAGCAGTACTTC

V: TRBV5-1
J: TRBJ2-1
size: .
D: TRBD1
CDR3: CASSRQGDDNEQFF
DNA: TGCGCCAGCAGTAGACAGGGGGACGACAATGAGCAGTTCTTC

V: TRBV7-2
J: TRBJ2-7
size: .
D: .
CDR3: CASSLDQAAEQYF
DNA: TGTGCCAGCAGCTTAGATCAGGCTGCGGAGCAGTACTTC

V: TRBV7-2
J: TRBJ2-1
size: .
D: TRBD2
CDR3: CASSRGGAGKRNEQFF
DNA: TGTGCCAGCAGCCGGGGGGGCGCAGGGAAAAGAAATGAGCAGTTCTTC

V: TRBV11-2
J: TRBJ2-4
size: few
D: TRBD2
CDR3: CASSLARRTREQYF
DNA: TGTGCCAGCAGCTTAGCCCGCAGGACTAGGGAGCAGTACTTC

V: TRBV5-5
J: TRBJ2-7
size: .
D: TRBD2
CDR3: CASSYGLVYEQYF
DNA: TGTGCCAGCAGCTACGGACTAGTTTACGAGCAGTACTTC

V: TRBV20-1
J: TRBJ2-1
size: .
D: .
CDR3: CSANSAPANNEQFF
DNA: TGCAGTGCTAACTCGGCACCCGCGAACAATGAGCAGTTCTTC

V: TRBV29-1
J: TRBJ2-3
size: .
D: TRBD2
CDR3: CSVIPSGGRGDTQYF
DNA: TGCAGCGTTATCCCTAGCGGGGGACGAGGAGATACGCAGTATTTT

V: TRBV20-1
J: TRBJ2-3
size: .
D: TRBD2
CDR3: CSASGSSGSTDTQYF
DNA: TGCAGTGCTAGCGGGTCTAGCGGAAGCACAGATACGCAGTATTTT

V: TRBV20-1
J: TRBJ2-7
size: .
D: TRBD1
CDR3: CSARPGTAVEQYF
DNA: TGCAGTGCTAGGCCTGGGACAGCCGTCGAGCAGTACTTC

V: TRBV24-1
J: TRBJ2-3
size: .
D: .
CDR3: CATSVGHTDTQYF
DNA: TGTGCCACCAGTGTGGGGCACACAGATACGCAGTATTTT

V: TRBV9
J: TRBJ2-2
size: .
D: .
CDR3: CASSVGIDGELFF
DNA: TGTGCCAGCAGCGTTGGAATAGACGGGGAGCTGTTTTTT

V: TRBV28
J: TRBJ2-5
size: .
D: TRBD1
CDR3: CASIAGQGARSGSEQYF
DNA: TGTGCCAGCATCGCGGGACAGGGGGCGCGAAGCGGTTCTGAGCAGTACTTC

V: TRBV7-8
J: TRBJ2-7
size: few
D: TRBD2
CDR3: CASSLVAGADNEQYF
DNA: TGTGCCAGCAGCTTAGTAGCGGGGGCTGACAATGAGCAGTACTTC

V: TRBV4-1
J: TRBJ1-4
size: once
D: .
CDR3: CASSPPPGSQGNEELFF
DNA: TGCGCCAGCAGCCCACCCCCGGGAAGTCAGGGGAATGAAGAACTGTTTTTT

V: TRBV6-2/TRBV6-3
J: TRBJ2-7
size: .
D: TRBD1
CDR3: CASSSGTGVRYGEQYF
DNA: TGTGCCAGCAGTTCCGGGACAGGGGTTCGATACGGCGAGCAGTACTTC

V: TRBV7-2
J: TRBJ2-5
size: many
D: .
CDR3: CASSLKVLQQETQYF
DNA: TGTGCCAGCAGCTTAAAAGTCCTCCAGCAAGAGACCCAGTACTTC

V: TRBV4-3
J: TRBJ2-7
size: .
D: .
CDR3: CASSQDLGQGFSYEQYF
DNA: TGCGCCAGCAGCCAAGATCTGGGCCAGGGGTTCTCCTACGAGCAGTACTTC

V: TRBV6-2/TRBV6-3
J: TRBJ2-5
size: few
D: .
CDR3: CASSYSVRETQYF
DNA: TGTGCCAGCAGTTACTCGGTGCGGGAGACCCAGTACTTC

V: TRBV7-9
J: TRBJ1-1
size: .
D: TRBD1
CDR3: CASSPSMDRGNTEAFF
DNA: TGTGCCAGCAGCCCAAGCATGGACAGGGGGAACACTGAAGCTTTCTTT

V: TRBV6-5
J: TRBJ1-1
size: .
D: .
CDR3: CASSYHSAPEAFF
DNA: TGTGCCAGCAGCTACCATTCAGCCCCTGAAGCTTTCTTT

V: TRBV20-1
J: TRBJ2-1
size: .
D: TRBD2
CDR3: CGARDLAGVSYNEQFF
DNA: TGCGGTGCTAGAGATCTAGCGGGAGTATCGTACAATGAGCAGTTCTTC

V: TRBV4-3
J: TRBJ2-1
size: once
D: .
CDR3: CASSQGINLSYNEQFF
DNA: TGCGCCAGCAGCCAAGGTATAAATCTCTCCTACAATGAGCAGTTCTTC

V: TRBV20-1
J: TRBJ2-1
size: once
D: TRBD2
CDR3: CSARDLTSGAPWEQFF
DNA: TGCAGTGCTAGAGATTTAACTAGCGGGGCCCCTTGGGAGCAGTTCTTC

V: TRBV11-2
J: TRBJ1-4
size: .
D: .
CDR3: CASSPNVRLANEKLFF
DNA: TGTGCCAGCAGCCCGAACGTGAGGTTGGCTAATGAAAAACTGTTTTTT

V: TRBV12-3/TRBV12-4
J: TRBJ2-1
size: few
D: .
CDR3: CASSFPFGVEQFF
DNA: TGTGCCAGCAGTTTCCCCTTCGGGGTAGAGCAGTTCTTC

V: TRBV18
J: TRBJ1-2
size: .
D: TRBD1
CDR3: CASSPRTGDLNYGYTF
DNA: TGTGCCAGCTCACCGAGGACAGGGGACCTTAACTATGGCTACACCTTC

V: TRBV20-1
J: TRBJ2-7
size: .
D: .
CDR3: CSARNTQATLRTLYF
DNA: TGCAGTGCTAGAAACACACAGGCTACCCTTAGAACCCTGTACTTC

V: TRBV28
J: TRBJ2-5
size: .
D: .
CDR3: CATTLKETQYF
DNA: TGTGCCACCACTCTTAAAGAGACCCAGTACTTC

V: TRBV2
J: TRBJ2-1
size: .
D: .
CDR3: CASSEFNNEQFF
DNA: TGTGCCAGCAGTGAATTTAATAATGAGCAGTTCTTC

V: TRBV11-2
J: TRBJ1-2
size: .
D: .
CDR3: CASSLGVEGSGYTF
DNA: TGTGCCAGCAGCTTGGGCGTTGAGGGCAGCGGCTACACCTTC

V: TRBV30
J: TRBJ2-5
size: .
D: .
CDR3: CAWSQMGEQYF
DNA: TGTGCCTGGAGTCAAATGGGTGAGCAGTACTTC

V: TRBV7-9
J: TRBJ1-5
size: .
D: TRBD1
CDR3: CASSPGQGAAQPQHF
DNA: TGTGCCAGCAGCCCGGGACAGGGGGCAGCTCAGCCCCAGCATTTT

V: TRBV5-1
J: TRBJ2-7
size: many
D: .
CDR3: CASSLATEQYF
DNA: TGCGCCAGCAGCTTGGCCACCGAGCAGTACTTC

V: TRBV5-1
J: TRBJ2-2
size: .
D: .
CDR3: CASSPALMGRSTGELFF
DNA: TGCGCCAGCAGCCCGGCGTTGATGGGTAGGAGCACCGGGGAGCTGTTTTTT

V: TRBV20-1
J: TRBJ2-1
size: few
D: TRBD1
CDR3: CSARVQDRGLGEQFF
DNA: TGCAGTGCTAGAGTTCAGGACAGGGGGCTAGGGGAGCAGTTCTTC